Shown below are 15 T cell receptor beta chains from a single sample sequenced in a study of blood T cells in healthy people across ages. Primers used in a second PCR of about 7 to 12 cycles were a sample-barcoded 5' primer and a J-beta primer mix. One entry per CDR3 protein results from TCRdb running MiXCR on the 5' RACE reads. Of roughly 500,000 distinct CDR3 sequences listed, 25% to 30% are singletons. Source material: blood. Receptors were obtained from a woman in her 70s in good health.

The gene calls are TRBV4-3 and TRBJ2-1, with 10 bases that match TRBD2. V shed 0 bases, J shed 6 bases, and the junction held 8 bases outside the gene matches. The CDR3 is 17 amino acids. Germline V lookup: CDR1 LGHNA, CDR2 YSLEER. The CDR3 sequence is CASSQEAGGGALNEQFF. The CDR3 DNA is TGCGCCAGCAGCCAAGAAGCGGGAGGGGGAGCCCTCAATGAGCAGTTCTTC.

The chain recombines TRBV29-1 with TRBJ2-3, with 7 bases fitting TRBD1. This CDR3 region has 14 residues. Germline V lookup: CDR1 SQVTM, CDR2 ANQGSEA. V lost 8 bases to trimming and J lost 2 bases; unmatched junction nucleotides: 10. CDR3 loop: CSIRDRTPTDTQYF. CDR3 DNA: TGCAGCATCCGGGACAGAACACCCACAGATACGCAGTATTTT.

This clonotype was observed a few times. Sequence at one end of the junction differs from germline and may be a read error. The DNA for the CDR3 is TGTGCCAGCAGTGCCCGCCGGACAGGGGGCTTTAACAACAATCAGCCCCGGCATTTT. Its translation: CASSARRTGGFNNNQPRHF. The chain carries TRBV6-1 and TRBJ1-5; 11 nucleotides agree with TRBD1. This CDR3 has 19 residues. CDR1 and CDR2 from the germline V gene are MNHNS and SASEGT.

This chain links TRBV29-1 with TRBJ1-2, with no clear D. The CDR3 is 14 residues long. V lost 3 bases to trimming and J lost 3 bases, with 14 bases between them. Germline V CDR1 and CDR2: SQVTM, ANQGSEA. In nucleotides, the CDR3 is TGCAGCGTTGAGGCGTGGGGTGGTGACTATGGCTACACCTTC. Translation: CSVEAWGGDYGYTF.

This clonotype turned up a few times. The V call is TRBV10-3, the J call TRBJ2-5; D is ambiguous. The CDR3 runs to 13 residues. CDR1 is ENHRY, CDR2 SYGVKD, per germline. V lost 10 bases to trimming and J lost 5 bases, with 17 bases between them. CDR3 sequence reads: CATHISPGETQYF. The CDR3 DNA sequence: TGTGCCACCCACATTTCGCCGGGTGAGACCCAGTACTTC.

This clonotype occurred a few times. This chain joins TRBV6-5 and TRBJ2-5; 11 nucleotides line up with TRBD2. The junction had 12 bases not matched to a gene; V was cut back by 4 bases and J by 5 bases. The germline V gene encodes CDR1 MNHEY and CDR2 SVGAGI. The CDR3 is made up of 17 amino acids. The CDR3 region is CASSFSGGGLLGETQYF. As DNA, the CDR3 is TGTGCCAGCAGTTTTAGCGGGGGGGGACTCCTGGGGGAGACCCAGTACTTC.

The chain employs TRBV6-1 and TRBJ2-5, with D maybe TRBD2 (5 bases). The end of the DNA is better explained by TRBJ2-7, so the J call may be wrong. The CDR3 spans 14 residues. In germline, CDR1 is MNHNS, CDR2 SASEGT. The CDR3: CASSEFGLTYEQYF. The CDR3, as DNA: TGTGCCAGCAGTGAATTTGGACTGACCTACGAGCAGTACTTC.

This rearrangement joins TRBV6-6 to TRBJ1-2, with a possible D match to TRBD1 (5 bases). The length of the CDR3 is 15 residues. Trimming left V 5 bases short and J 10 bases short, with 23 bases between. CDR1 is MNHNY and CDR2 is SVGAGI in the germline V gene (reference sequence). The CDR3 DNA reads TGTGCCAGCAGTCCACCAACCGGGACGGCTTCTGACTACACCTTC. It yields the protein CASSPPTGTASDYTF.

This clonotype was recorded a few times. The chain couples TRBV7-9 to TRBJ1-4, with no clear D. CDR1 and CDR2 from the germline V gene are SEHNR and FQNEAQ (reference sequence). V gave up 5 bases and J gave up 4 bases, with 11 bases separating them. The CDR3 covers 14 residues. The CDR3 loop reads CASSPRRSNEKLFF. The CDR3, as DNA: TGTGCCAGCAGCCCCCGACGGAGTAATGAAAAACTGTTTTTT.

This chain links TRBV28 with TRBJ2-2, with D maybe TRBD1 (5 bases). The V end lost 8 bases, the J end lost 5 bases, and 6 bases lay between the germline ends. This CDR3 contains 11 residues. In germline, CDR1 is MDHEN, CDR2 SYDVKM. The CDR3 here is CASGATGELFF. The CDR3 DNA sequence: TGTGCCAGCGGGGCAACCGGGGAGCTGTTTTTT.

This chain uses TRBV25-1 with TRBJ2-1; no clear D gene. V lost 3 bases and J 0 bases, leaving 9 bases between the germline ends. Germline V gene data show CDR1 as MGHDK and CDR2 as SYGVNS. The CDR3 contains 15 residues. The CDR3 sequence is CASSEIGSSYNEQFF. DNA for the CDR3: TGTGCCAGCAGTGAGATAGGGTCCTCCTACAATGAGCAGTTCTTC.

The chain joins TRBV18 to TRBJ2-1, with 7 bases matching TRBD2. The CDR3 is 15 amino acids. From germline, CDR1 is KGHSH and CDR2 LQKENI. V gave up 2 bases and J gave up 10 bases; unmatched junction bases: 11. As DNA, the CDR3 is TGTGCCAGCTCACCAGAAGCGGGGTTAAGTTGGGAGCAGTTCTTC. Protein: CASSPEAGLSWEQFF.

The V call is TRBV9, the J call TRBJ2-3; D gene ambiguous. CDR3 length: 14 residues. V was trimmed by 1 base and J by 2 bases, leaving 8 bases between them. Germline assignment: CDR1 SGDLS and CDR2 YYNGEE. The CDR3 DNA sequence: TGTGCCAGCAGCGTACGGCACGACACAGATACGCAGTATTTT. Its translation: CASSVRHDTDTQYF.

The chain carries TRBV2 and TRBJ1-6, with D unclear. V was trimmed by 4 bases and J by 8 bases, leaving 12 bases between them. The CDR3 runs 14 residues. The germline CDR1 and CDR2 sequences are SNHLY and FYNNEI. Written as DNA, the CDR3 is TGTGCCAGCAGTGGGTCTGGCCGGGATTCACCCCTCCACTTT. Protein product: CASSGSGRDSPLHF.

This clonotype was seen more than once but under ten times. V is TRBV4-3 and J is TRBJ2-4; D remains unclear. This CDR3 region has 16 residues. V was pared by 0 bases and J by 1 base, with 10 bases between. Germline loops: CDR1 LGHNA, CDR2 YSLEER. The CDR3 DNA sequence: TGCGCCAGCAGCCAAGATCTAGAACGGGCCAAAAACATTCAGTACTTC. Translated: CASSQDLERAKNIQYF.